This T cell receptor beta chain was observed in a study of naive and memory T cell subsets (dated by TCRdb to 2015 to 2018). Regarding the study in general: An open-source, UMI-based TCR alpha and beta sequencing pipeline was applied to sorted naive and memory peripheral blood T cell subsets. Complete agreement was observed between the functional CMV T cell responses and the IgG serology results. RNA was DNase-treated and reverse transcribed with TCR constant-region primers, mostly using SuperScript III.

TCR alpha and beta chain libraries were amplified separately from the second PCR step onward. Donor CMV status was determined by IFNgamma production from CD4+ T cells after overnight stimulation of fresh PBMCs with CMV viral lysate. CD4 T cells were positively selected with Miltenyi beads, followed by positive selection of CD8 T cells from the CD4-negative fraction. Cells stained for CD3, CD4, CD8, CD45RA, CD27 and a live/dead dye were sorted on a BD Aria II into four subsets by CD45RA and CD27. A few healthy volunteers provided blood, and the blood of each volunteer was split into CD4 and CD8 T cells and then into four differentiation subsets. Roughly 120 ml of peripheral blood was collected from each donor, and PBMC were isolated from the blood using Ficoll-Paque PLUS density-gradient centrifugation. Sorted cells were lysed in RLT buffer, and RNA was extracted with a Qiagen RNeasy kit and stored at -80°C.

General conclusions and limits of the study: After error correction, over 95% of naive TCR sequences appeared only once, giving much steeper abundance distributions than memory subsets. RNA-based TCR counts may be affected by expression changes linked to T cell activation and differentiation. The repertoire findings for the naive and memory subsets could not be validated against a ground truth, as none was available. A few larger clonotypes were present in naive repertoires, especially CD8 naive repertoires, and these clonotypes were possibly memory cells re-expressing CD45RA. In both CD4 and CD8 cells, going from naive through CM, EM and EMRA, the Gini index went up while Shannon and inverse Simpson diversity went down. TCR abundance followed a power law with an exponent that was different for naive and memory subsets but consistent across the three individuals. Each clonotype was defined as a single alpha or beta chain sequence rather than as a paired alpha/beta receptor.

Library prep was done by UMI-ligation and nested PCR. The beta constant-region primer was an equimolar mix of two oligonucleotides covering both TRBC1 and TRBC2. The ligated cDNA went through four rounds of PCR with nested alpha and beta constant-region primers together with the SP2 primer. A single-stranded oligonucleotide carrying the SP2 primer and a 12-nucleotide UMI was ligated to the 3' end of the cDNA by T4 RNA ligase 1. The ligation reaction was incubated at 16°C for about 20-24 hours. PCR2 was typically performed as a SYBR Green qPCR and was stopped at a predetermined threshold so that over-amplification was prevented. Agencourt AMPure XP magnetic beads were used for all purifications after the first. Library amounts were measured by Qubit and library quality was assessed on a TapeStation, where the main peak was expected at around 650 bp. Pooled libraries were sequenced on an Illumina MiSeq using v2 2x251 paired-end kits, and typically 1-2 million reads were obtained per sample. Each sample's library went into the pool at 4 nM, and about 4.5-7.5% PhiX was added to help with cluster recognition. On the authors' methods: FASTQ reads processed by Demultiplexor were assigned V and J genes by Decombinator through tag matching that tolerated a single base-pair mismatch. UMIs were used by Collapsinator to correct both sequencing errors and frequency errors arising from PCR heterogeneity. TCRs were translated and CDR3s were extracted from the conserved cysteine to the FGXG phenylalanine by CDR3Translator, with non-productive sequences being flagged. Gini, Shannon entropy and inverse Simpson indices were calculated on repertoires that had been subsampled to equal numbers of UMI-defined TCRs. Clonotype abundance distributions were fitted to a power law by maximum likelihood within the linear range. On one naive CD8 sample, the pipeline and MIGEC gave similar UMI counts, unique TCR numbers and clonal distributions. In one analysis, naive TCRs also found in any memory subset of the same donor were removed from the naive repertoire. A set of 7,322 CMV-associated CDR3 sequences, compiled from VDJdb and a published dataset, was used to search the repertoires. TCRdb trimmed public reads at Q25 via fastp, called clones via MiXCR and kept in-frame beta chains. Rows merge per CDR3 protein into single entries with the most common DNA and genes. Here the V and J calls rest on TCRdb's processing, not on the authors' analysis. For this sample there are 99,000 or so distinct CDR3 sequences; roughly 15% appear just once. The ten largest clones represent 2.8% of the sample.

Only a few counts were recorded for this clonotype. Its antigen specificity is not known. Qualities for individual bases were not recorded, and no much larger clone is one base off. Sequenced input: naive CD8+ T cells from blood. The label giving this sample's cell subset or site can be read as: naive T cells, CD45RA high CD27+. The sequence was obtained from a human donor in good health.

The CDR3 protein: CASSYGIGTGDYGYTF. The base sequence is TGTGCCAGCAGTTACGGGATTGGGACAGGCGACTATGGCTACACCTTC. The chain uses TRBV6-2 or TRBV6-3 and TRBJ1-2; 8 bases in the junction line up with TRBD1. Looking up the germline V gene yields CDR1 MNHEY and CDR2 SVGEGT. The CDR3 runs 16 residues from the cysteine to the phenylalanine. The only DNA kept is the CDR3, 48 bases in frame from the first base. The germline V and J ends show losses of 2 bases and 3 bases respectively, and no gene match explains 8 bases of the junction.